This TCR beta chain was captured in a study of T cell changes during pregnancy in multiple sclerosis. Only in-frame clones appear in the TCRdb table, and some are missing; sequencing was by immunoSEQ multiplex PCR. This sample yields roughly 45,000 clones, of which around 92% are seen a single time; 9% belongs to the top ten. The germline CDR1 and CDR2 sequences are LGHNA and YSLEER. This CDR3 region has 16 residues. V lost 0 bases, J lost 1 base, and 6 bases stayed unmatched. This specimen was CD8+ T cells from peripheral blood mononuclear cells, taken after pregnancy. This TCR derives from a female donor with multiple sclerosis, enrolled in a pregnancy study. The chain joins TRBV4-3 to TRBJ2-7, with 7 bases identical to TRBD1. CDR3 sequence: CASSQDSGTESYEQYF. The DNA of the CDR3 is TGCGCCAGCAGCCAAGATTCCGGGACAGAATCCTACGAGCAGTACTTC.